These 9 T cell receptor beta chains were sequenced from one sample in a study of T cell responses to AZD1222 COVID-19 vaccine. Clones were read by immunoSEQ multiplex PCR, and TCRdb kept only the in-frame ones, dropping some. The table shows about 160,000 clones, with about nine tenths occurring only once. This material consisted of peripheral blood, taken on day 0 of AZD1222 vaccination. The source is an adult in good health.

This chain links TRBV5-8 with TRBJ2-3; 9 bases are a match to TRBD2. The germline gives CDR1 SGHTS, CDR2 YDEGEE. Trimming removed 6 bases from V and 4 bases from J; junction bases left unmatched: 9. The CDR3 totals 15 residues. The CDR3 nucleotides are TGTGCCAGCACCGTAGGACTAGCGATCCCAGATACGCAGTATTTT. As protein: CASTVGLAIPDTQYF.

Concerning this clone: Other DNA sequences in this specimen translate into the identical CDR3. The chain links TRBV6-4 to TRBJ2-6; D call uncertain. V was clipped by 0 bases and J by 0 bases, with 3 bases between them. Germline assignment: CDR1 MRHNA and CDR2 SNTAGT. The CDR3 extends over 15 amino acids. The CDR3: CASSDSSSGANVLTF. DNA of the CDR3: TGTGCCAGCAGTGACTCTAGCTCTGGGGCCAACGTCCTGACTTTC.

The chain couples TRBV6-5 to TRBJ2-1; TRBD1 agrees at 11 bases. The CDR3 spans 15 residues. CDR1 is MNHEY and CDR2 is SVGAGI in the germline V gene. The V segment lost 5 bases and the J segment 9 bases; nucleotides outside the gene matches: 9. CDR3: CASSRGGTGGAEQFF. CDR3 DNA sequence: TGTGCCAGCAGTCGGGGGGGGACAGGGGGTGCTGAGCAGTTCTTC.

This clone has a single count. The V and J genes are TRBV4-3 and TRBJ1-1; no firm D call. Per the germline V gene, CDR1 is LGHNA and CDR2 is YSLEER. V was clipped by 2 bases and J by 2 bases, with 9 bases between them. There are 14 residues in the CDR3. CDR3 sequence (DNA): TGCGCCAGCAGCCAACGGACCGCAAACACTGAAGCTTTCTTT. Translating gives CASSQRTANTEAFF.

V usage is TRBV6-1 and J usage is TRBJ2-7, with D possibly matching TRBD1 (6 bases). Germline assignment: CDR1 MNHNS and CDR2 SASEGT. This CDR3 contains 15 residues. The V and J ends lost 0 bases and 0 bases respectively, with 9 bases between them. CDR3 loop: CASSEAQGGSYEQYF. DNA of the CDR3: TGTGCCAGCAGTGAAGCACAAGGGGGCTCCTACGAGCAGTACTTC.

The V call is TRBV29-1, the J call TRBJ1-1; D is possibly TRBD1 (5 bases). This CDR3 comprises 11 residues. CDR1 and CDR2 (germline): SQVTM, ANQGSEA. Trimming left V 4 bases short and J 6 bases short, with 9 bases between. CDR3 residues: CSVAPGAEAFF. In DNA, the CDR3 is TGCAGCGTTGCACCGGGGGCTGAAGCTTTCTTT.

The gene calls are TRBV6-4 and TRBJ2-3; D may be TRBD1 or TRBD2 (5 bases each). The germline V gene has CDR1 MRHNA and CDR2 SNTAGT. The CDR3 extends over 15 amino acids. V was trimmed by 5 bases and J by 0 bases, leaving 12 bases between them. The CDR3: CASSRGASSTDTQYF. DNA for the CDR3: TGTGCCAGCAGTCGAGGGGCCTCTAGCACAGATACGCAGTATTTT.

CDR3 sequence (DNA): TGTGCCAGCAGTTTATCGGTGGGGGGTGACTATAATTCACCCCTCCACTTT. Translating it yields CASSLSVGGDYNSPLHF. The rearrangement joins TRBV27 to TRBJ1-6; D may be TRBD1 (5 bases). V gave up 0 bases and J gave up 3 bases, with 12 bases separating them. CDR3 size: 17 residues. Germline loops: CDR1 MNHEY, CDR2 SMNVEV (reference sequence).

The V call is TRBV15, the J call TRBJ1-2, with TRBD1 matching 7 bases. V was pared by 4 bases and J by 1 base, with 9 bases of the junction left unmatched. This CDR3 has 16 residues. Looked up from germline, CDR1 is LNHNV and CDR2 is YYDKDF (reference sequence). CDR3: CATSTDGTAFNYGYTF. CDR3 nucleotides: TGTGCCACCAGCACCGATGGGACAGCCTTTAACTATGGCTACACCTTC. The whole variable domain, remainder taken from reference TRBV15 and TRBJ1-2, is DAMVIQNPRYQVTQFGKPVTLSCSQTLNHNVMYWYQQKSSQAPKLLFHYYDKDFNNEADTPDNFQSRRPNTSFCFLDIRSPGLGDTAMYLCATSTDGTAFNYGYTFGSGTRLTVV.